These 32 T cell receptor beta chains share one sample of origin, sequenced in a study of T cell responses to AZD1222 COVID-19 vaccine. TCRdb's copy holds only in-frame clones and misses some; the assay was immunoSEQ multiplex PCR. The sample includes 250,000 or so clones, approximately 95% seen only once; the top ten take around 0.57%. The sample was peripheral blood, taken on day 0 of AZD1222 vaccination. Receptors were obtained from an adult in good health.

This clone was found once. The rearrangement joins TRBV30 to TRBJ2-1; D not resolved. Between the trimmed V and J ends, which lost 0 bases and 6 bases, there was a span of 9 bases. Germline V gene data show CDR1 as GTSNPN and CDR2 as SVGIG (reference sequence). This CDR3 comprises 13 residues. Written as DNA, the CDR3 is TGTGCCTGGAGTGTAGGAATCCTCAATGAGCAGTTCTTC. Translated: CAWSVGILNEQFF. The full variable domain, completed using reference TRBV30 and TRBJ2-1, is SQTIHQWPATLVQPVGSPLSLECTVEGTSNPNLYWYRQAAGRGLQLLFYSVGIGQISSEVPQNLSASRPQDRQFILSSKKLLLSDSGFYLCAWSVGILNEQFFGPGTRLTVL.

V and J are TRBV11-2 and TRBJ2-5; possible D gene TRBD1, 6 bases. Germline CDR1 and CDR2: SGHAT and FQNNGV. This CDR3 spans 15 amino acids. Trimming removed 3 bases from V and 1 base from J, with 12 bases in between. CDR3 residues: CASSLRRTAQETQYF. DNA of the CDR3: TGTGCCAGCAGCTTGAGACGGACAGCCCAAGAGACCCAGTACTTC.

J is TRBJ1-1 and V is TRBV6-5; perhaps TRBD1 as D (5 bases). Trimming left V 8 bases short and J 0 bases short, with 7 bases between. The CDR3 runs to 12 residues. Per the germline V gene, CDR1 is MNHEY and CDR2 is SVGAGI. The CDR3 is CASGTVNTEAFF. The CDR3 coding sequence is TGTGCCAGCGGGACGGTGAACACTGAAGCTTTCTTT.

The V call is TRBV6-2 or TRBV6-3, the J call TRBJ1-1, with TRBD1 matching over 7 bases. Per germline, CDR1 MNHEY and CDR2 SVGEGT. Trimming at V came to 6 bases and at J to 5 bases, leaving 9 bases not matched to a gene. CDR3 size: 14 residues. This chain's CDR3 is CASSLTGLGTEAFF. The CDR3 DNA reads as TGTGCCAGCAGCCTGACAGGGCTGGGGACTGAAGCTTTCTTT.

The rearrangement joins TRBV19 to TRBJ2-7, with TRBD1 matching 7 bases. Germline trimming cut 8 bases from V and 6 bases from J; bases unmatched to any gene: 10. This CDR3 region has 13 residues. Germline V gives CDR1 LNHDA, CDR2 SQIVND (reference sequence). The CDR3 sequence is CASQGQKSGEQYF. Written as DNA, the CDR3 is TGTGCCAGTCAGGGACAGAAGTCGGGCGAGCAGTACTTC.

The chain has TRBV4-2 and TRBJ2-7; TRBD2 is a possible D gene (5 bases). Per the germline V gene, CDR1 is LGHNA and CDR2 is YNFKEQ. The CDR3 consists of 14 residues. V was clipped by 1 base and J by 7 bases, with 14 bases between them. The CDR3 sequence is CASSQGAGLPEQYF. The CDR3, as DNA: TGTGCCAGCAGCCAAGGGGCAGGACTGCCTGAGCAGTACTTC.

The rearrangement links TRBV19 to TRBJ2-7; 10 bases line up with TRBD2. V was clipped by 6 bases and J by 0 bases; unmatched bases: 5. The CDR3 is 15 residues long. Per the germline V gene, CDR1 is LNHDA and CDR2 is SQIVND (reference sequence). For the CDR3, the DNA is TGTGCCAGTAGACTGACTAGCGGGCCCTCCTACGAGCAGTACTTC. Its translation is CASRLTSGPSYEQYF.

V usage is TRBV6-5 and J usage is TRBJ1-2; the D gene is possibly TRBD1 (6 bases). V was trimmed by 5 bases and J by 4 bases, leaving 11 bases between them. This CDR3 has 13 residues. Germline V gene lookup returns CDR1 MNHEY and CDR2 SVGAGI. The CDR3 bases are TGTGCCAGCAGTAGGGGGGGAACCTATGGCTACACCTTC. This encodes CASSRGGTYGYTF.

The chain couples TRBV28 to TRBJ1-2; 7 bases fit TRBD1. V gave up 6 bases and J gave up 7 bases; unmatched junction bases: 23. The CDR3 totals 18 residues. CDR1 MDHEN and CDR2 SYDVKM come from the germline V gene. The chain's CDR3 is CASSFFAPWDRRSFGYTF. CDR3 sequence (DNA): TGTGCCAGCAGCTTTTTCGCACCCTGGGACAGACGGTCGTTTGGCTACACCTTC.

V gene TRBV7-2 combines with J gene TRBJ1-1; D unclear. CDR3 size: 14 residues. Germline CDR1 and CDR2: SGHTA and FQGNSA. V was clipped by 1 base and J by 5 bases, with 11 bases between them. The DNA of the CDR3 is TGTGCCAGCAGCTTAGAGGGCGTAGGTACTGAAGCTTTCTTT. It specifies CASSLEGVGTEAFF.

The V and J genes are TRBV28 and TRBJ2-2; no clear D. CDR1 is MDHEN, CDR2 SYDVKM, per germline. The CDR3 length is 14 residues. V was shortened by 7 bases and J by 5 bases, with 14 bases between the two germline ends. The chain's CDR3 is CASIPGGRTGELFF. Here the CDR3 DNA reads TGTGCCAGCATCCCTGGTGGCCGGACCGGGGAGCTGTTTTTT.

This rearrangement joins TRBV5-1 to TRBJ2-5, with 11 positions matching TRBD2. J gave up 5 bases and V 4 bases, and 4 bases lay outside the gene matches. Germline values: CDR1 SGHRS, CDR2 YFSETQ. The length of the CDR3 is 14 residues. CDR3: CASSQGLAVETQYF. CDR3 nucleotides: TGCGCCAGCAGCCAGGGACTAGCGGTGGAGACCCAGTACTTC.

The chain carries TRBV27 and TRBJ2-3; weak D call: TRBD2 (6 bases). There are 15 residues in the CDR3. V shed 4 bases and J shed 0 bases, with 11 bases lying between them. Germline CDR1 and CDR2: MNHEY and SMNVEV (reference sequence). CDR3 nucleotide sequence: TGTGCCAGCAGTTCTCTAGCGAGGAGCACAGATACGCAGTATTTT. This codes for CASSSLARSTDTQYF.

V is TRBV5-4 and J is TRBJ2-5; 8 bases are a match to TRBD2. The CDR3 covers 16 residues. CDR1 and CDR2 (germline): SGHNT, YYREEE (reference sequence). The J segment lost 7 bases and the V segment lost 3 bases, leaving 14 bases of the junction unmatched. The CDR3 loop reads CASSSSVAGGSWTQYF. CDR3 nucleotide sequence: TGTGCCAGCAGCTCGTCTGTGGCGGGGGGATCCTGGACCCAGTACTTC.

This chain connects TRBV5-5 to TRBJ2-1, with D unresolved. The CDR3 has 13 residues. V gave up 0 bases and J gave up 8 bases, with 9 bases separating them. Germline CDR1 is SGHKS and CDR2 is YYEKEE (reference sequence). The CDR3 reads CASSLGTKDEQFF. For the CDR3, the DNA is TGTGCCAGCAGCTTGGGAACTAAGGATGAGCAGTTCTTC. Together with reference TRBV5-5 and TRBJ2-1, the CDR3 gives the full variable domain: DAGVTQSPTHLIKTRGQQVTLRCSPISGHKSVSWYQQVLGQGPQFIFQYYEKEERGRGNFPDRFSARQFPNYSSELNVNALLLGDSALYLCASSLGTKDEQFFGPGTRLTVL.

The chain is built from TRBV7-9 and TRBJ1-1, with no clear D. The V end was cut by 0 bases, the J end by 0 bases, with 8 bases between. Germline CDR1 reads SEHNR; CDR2 reads FQNEAQ (reference sequence). The CDR3 contains 15 residues. The CDR3 region has the DNA TGTGCCAGCAGCTTAGCACTGGCAATGAACACTGAAGCTTTCTTT. This gives the protein CASSLALAMNTEAFF. Looking up the rest from reference TRBV7-9 and TRBJ1-1 gives the full variable domain: DTGVSQNPRHKITKRGQNVTFRCDPISEHNRLYWYRQTLGQGPEFLTYFQNEAQLEKSRLLSDRFSAERPKGSFSTLEIQRTEQGDSAMYLCASSLALAMNTEAFFGQGTRLTVV.

This clone appeared a single time. The V call is TRBV4-1, the J call TRBJ2-3, with D perhaps TRBD2 (5 bases). V gave up 4 bases and J gave up 1 base, with 27 bases separating them. CDR3 length equals 20 residues. The germline gives CDR1 MGHRA, CDR2 YSYEKL. CDR3 sequence: CASSRSEGSGTKWGTDTQYF. For the CDR3, the DNA is TGCGCCAGCAGCCGGTCAGAGGGCAGCGGAACTAAGTGGGGCACAGATACGCAGTATTTT.

This clone was picked up one time. This rearrangement joins TRBV15 to TRBJ2-2, with D maybe TRBD2 (5 bases). Germline values: CDR1 LNHNV, CDR2 YYDKDF (reference sequence). The CDR3 spans 15 residues. With 0 bases removed from V and 7 bases from J, the gap between germline ends came to 12 bases. For the CDR3, the DNA is TGTGCCACCAGCAGAGATAGTACGGCGGGCGGGGAGCTGTTTTTT. It is translated as CATSRDSTAGGELFF.

V gene TRBV19 combines with J gene TRBJ2-1; possibly TRBD1 for D (5 bases). V lost 3 bases and J 8 bases, leaving 17 bases between the germline ends. In germline, CDR1 is LNHDA, CDR2 SQIVND (reference sequence). This CDR3 is 15 amino acids long. CDR3 region: CASSMETVPKYEQFF. CDR3 bases: TGTGCCAGTAGTATGGAGACAGTACCCAAGTATGAGCAGTTCTTC.

The J gene is TRBJ1-2, the V gene TRBV5-4, with 9 bases matching TRBD1. The germline V gene encodes CDR1 SGHNT and CDR2 YYREEE (reference sequence). The CDR3 covers 12 residues. V lost 4 bases, J lost 7 bases, and 2 bases stayed unmatched. The CDR3, as DNA: TGTGCCAGCAGCACGGACAGGGGTGGCTACACCTTC. It codes for CASSTDRGGYTF.

This rearrangement joins TRBV6-5 to TRBJ2-2; D is uncertain. Germline V CDR1 and CDR2: MNHEY, SVGAGI. The CDR3 runs to 15 residues. Trimming took 5 bases from V and 3 from J, leaving 13 bases between them. The CDR3 reads CASSLWGRDTGELFF. For the CDR3, the DNA is TGTGCCAGCAGTCTCTGGGGAAGGGACACCGGGGAGCTGTTTTTT.

The chain is built from TRBV5-1 and TRBJ2-5; TRBD2 might be the D (6 bases). Looked up from germline, CDR1 is SGHRS and CDR2 is YFSETQ. The V end lost 4 bases, the J end lost 5 bases, and 12 bases lay between the germline ends. The CDR3 length is 13 residues. The CDR3 DNA reads as TGCGCCAGCAGCCCTTCGCGGGGTGAGACCCAGTACTTC. This encodes CASSPSRGETQYF.

The chain combines TRBV7-3 with TRBJ1-5, with a tentative D call TRBD1 (6 bases). Germline V gene sequence: CDR1 SGHTA, CDR2 FQGTGA. The CDR3 is made up of 20 amino acids. V was shortened by 0 bases and J by 0 bases, with 21 bases between the two germline ends. CDR3 nucleotide sequence: TGTGCCAGCAGCTTAACGGGTTCAATCGTGGGGGCCTATAGCAATCAGCCCCAGCATTTT. It yields the protein CASSLTGSIVGAYSNQPQHF.

The chain recombines TRBV7-3 with TRBJ1-1, with D hard to call. Trimming took off 3 bases at V and 0 bases at J, with 5 bases between the two ends. The CDR3 contains 13 residues. Per the germline V gene, CDR1 is SGHTA and CDR2 is FQGTGA. CDR3 loop: CASSFEVNTEAFF. The CDR3 DNA reads as TGTGCCAGCAGCTTTGAGGTGAACACTGAAGCTTTCTTT.

V gene TRBV5-4 combines with J gene TRBJ2-1, with D perhaps TRBD1 or TRBD2 (7 bases each). The CDR3 loop spans 18 amino acids. Per the germline V gene, CDR1 is SGHNT and CDR2 is YYREEE (reference sequence). V lost 0 bases to trimming and J lost 2 bases, with 18 bases between them. In DNA, the CDR3 is TGTGCCAGCAGCTTGGGAGGGGGCCCCGGGACTACCTACAATGAGCAGTTCTTC. Translating it yields CASSLGGGPGTTYNEQFF.

The chain recombines TRBV6-2 or TRBV6-3 with TRBJ2-1, with 10 nucleotides matching TRBD2. CDR3 length: 14 residues. J gave up 7 bases and V 2 bases, and 2 bases lay outside the gene matches. Germline V gene lookup returns CDR1 MNHEY and CDR2 SVGEGT. This chain's CDR3 is CASSYGAGGNEQFF. As DNA, the CDR3 is TGTGCCAGCAGTTACGGAGCGGGGGGGAATGAGCAGTTCTTC.

The J gene is TRBJ2-5, the V gene TRBV6-5; 10 positions agree with TRBD1. The trim removed 6 bases at V and 7 bases at J, leaving 11 bases unmatched. CDR1 is MNHEY and CDR2 is SVGAGI in the germline V gene. The CDR3 runs 15 residues. This chain's CDR3 is CASRTTGGLGVTQYF. CDR3 in DNA: TGTGCCAGCAGGACGACAGGGGGCTTAGGAGTGACCCAGTACTTC.

The CDR3 loop reads CATSRSLRPSSYNEQFF. As DNA, the CDR3 is TGTGCCACCAGCAGATCCCTCCGCCCGAGCTCCTACAATGAGCAGTTCTTC. The V call is TRBV15, the J call TRBJ2-1; D is unclear. V shed 2 bases and J shed 0 bases, with 14 bases lying between them. The CDR3 sequence is 17 residues long. Germline assignment: CDR1 LNHNV and CDR2 YYDKDF (reference sequence).

This chain connects TRBV7-8 to TRBJ1-2; tentative D call: TRBD1 (6 bases). Germline CDR1 reads SGHVS; CDR2 reads FQNEAQ. Trimming cost V 6 bases and J 4 bases, with 12 bases left between them. This CDR3 is built from 13 residues. For the CDR3, the DNA is TGTGCCAGCAGTAACAGGGATGGCTATGGCTACACCTTC. Amino acids: CASSNRDGYGYTF.

V usage is TRBV6-5 and J usage is TRBJ1-2; 9 nucleotides agree with TRBD1. Germline trimming cut 11 bases from V and 4 bases from J; bases unmatched to any gene: 8. CDR1 and CDR2 from the germline V gene are MNHEY and SVGAGI. The CDR3 is made up of 13 amino acids. CDR3 bases: TGTGCCTTCAGCCAGGGACAGGGCTATGGCTACACCTTC. It encodes CAFSQGQGYGYTF.

CDR3 loop: CASSWTPLPNEKLFF. DNA of the CDR3: TGTGCCAGCAGTTGGACCCCATTACCTAATGAAAAACTGTTTTTT. The rearrangement uses TRBV6-5 and TRBJ1-4; D ambiguous. V lost 4 bases, J lost 3 bases, and 12 bases lay in between. This CDR3 spans 15 amino acids. Germline V lookup: CDR1 MNHEY, CDR2 SVGAGI.

The sample holds one count of this clone. The rearrangement uses TRBV5-1 and TRBJ1-4, with D unclear. CDR1 and CDR2 (germline): SGHRS, YFSETQ. V lost 7 bases and J 5 bases, leaving 18 bases between the germline ends. CDR3 length: 15 amino acids. In DNA, the CDR3 is TGCGCCAGCGCCTTGTGGGCCGGAGAGAATGAAAAACTGTTTTTT. Translated: CASALWAGENEKLFF.